These 23 T cell receptor beta chains originate from one sample sequenced in a study of CD8 T cells in Susac syndrome (dated by TCRdb to the late 2010s). The library was built by means of the immunoSEQ multiplex PCR assay. RNA was extracted using the RNeasy kit, and roughly 0.5 to 1 microgram was reverse transcribed with random hexamers. TCRdb took the public reads, trimmed them with fastp at Q25, ran MiXCR for clone calling and kept in-frame beta chains. Rows with a matching CDR3 protein are joined into one entry that keeps the most common DNA and genes. The sample records roughly 50,000 distinct CDR3 sequences, more than 85% of which are singletons. The ten most abundant clones make up about 0.5% of the sample. Specimen: CD8+ T cells from PBMCs. These receptors were collected from a human donor in good health.

In this sample, this clonotype turned up a few times. This sequence joins TRBV6-6 and TRBJ2-1; D remains unclear. The CDR3 extends over 12 amino acids. With 2 bases removed from V and 10 bases from J, the gap between germline ends came to 9 bases. Germline V gene sequence: CDR1 MNHNY, CDR2 SVGAGI (reference sequence). CDR3 sequence: CASSYGLVEQFF. As DNA, the CDR3 is TGTGCCAGCAGTTACGGCCTAGTCGAGCAGTTCTTC.

The CDR3 DNA reads TGCGCCAGCAGCCAAGCGGCGGGAGGGACCGGGGAGCTGTTTTTT. Its protein is CASSQAAGGTGELFF. The rearrangement joins TRBV4-1 to TRBJ2-2; the match to TRBD2 covers 9 bases. The CDR3 is 15 amino acids. Looked up from germline, CDR1 is MGHRA and CDR2 is YSYEKL. Unmatched junction bases numbered 2, after V lost 1 base and J lost 5 bases.

The genes are TRBV13 and TRBJ2-2; 10 bases are a match to TRBD2. The CDR3 extends over 17 amino acids. V shed 6 bases and J 0 bases; nucleotides not matched to a gene: 7. Germline CDR1 and CDR2: PRHDT and FYEKMQ (reference sequence). CDR3 residues: CASRRTSGIANTGELFF. In DNA, the CDR3 is TGTGCCAGCAGAAGGACTAGCGGCATCGCGAACACCGGGGAGCTGTTTTTT.

This chain joins TRBV5-1 and TRBJ2-1, with 7 nucleotides matching TRBD2. Per the germline V gene, CDR1 is SGHRS and CDR2 is YFSETQ. The CDR3 contains 15 residues. J gave up 2 bases and V 7 bases, and 9 bases lay outside the gene matches. For the CDR3, the DNA is TGCGCCAGCGGACGTCGGGGAGGGGCCTACAATGAGCAGTTCTTC. As protein: CASGRRGGAYNEQFF.

This clonotype was picked up one time. CDR3 nucleotide sequence: TGTGCCAGCCCCCCAGAGGGAGCTGCCAAAGAGACCCAGTACTTC. As protein: CASPPEGAAKETQYF. V usage is TRBV7-6 and J usage is TRBJ2-5, with D possibly TRBD2 on 5 matching bases. The CDR3 has 15 amino acids. Trimming removed 8 bases from V and 3 bases from J, with 19 bases in between. Germline V gives CDR1 SGHVS, CDR2 FNYEAQ.

The chain has TRBV2 and TRBJ2-3, with 10 bases matching TRBD2. Germline loops: CDR1 SNHLY, CDR2 FYNNEI. There are 16 residues in the CDR3. J lost 4 bases, V lost 8 bases, and 12 bases had no gene match. CDR3 sequence (DNA): TGTGCCAGCCGTTGGGGGCTAGCGGGAGTAGCAGATACGCAGTATTTT. The encoded protein is CASRWGLAGVADTQYF. Full variable domain (rest looked up from reference TRBV2 and TRBJ2-3): EPEVTQTPSHQVTQMGQEVILRCVPISNHLYFYWYRQILGQKVEFLVSFYNNEISEKSEIFDDQFSVERPDGSNFTLKIRSTKLEDSAMYFCASRWGLAGVADTQYFGPGTRLTVL.

The chain has TRBV27 and TRBJ2-1; 7 positions match TRBD2. V shed 6 bases and J 1 base; nucleotides not matched to a gene: 6. The germline V gene encodes CDR1 MNHEY and CDR2 SMNVEV (reference sequence). CDR3 length: 15 residues. As DNA, the CDR3 is TGTGCCAGCAGAGCGGGACTCCTTTCCTACAATGAGCAGTTCTTC. Protein sequence: CASRAGLLSYNEQFF.

This chain joins TRBV3-1 and TRBJ2-7; 9 bases match TRBD1. Germline trimming cut 4 bases from V and 7 bases from J; bases unmatched to any gene: 11. Germline CDR1 LGHDT, CDR2 YNNKEL (reference sequence). The length of the CDR3 is 15 residues. The CDR3 sequence: CASSRLGTGMREQYF. The CDR3 nucleotides read TGTGCCAGCAGCCGTCTCGGGACAGGGATGAGAGAGCAGTACTTC.

This chain links TRBV13 with TRBJ2-2; 7 bases are a match to TRBD2. The CDR3 length is 16 residues. CDR1 is PRHDT, CDR2 FYEKMQ, per germline (reference sequence). J gave up 6 bases and V 3 bases, and 10 bases lay outside the gene matches. The CDR3 nucleotides read TGTGCCAGCAGCTTGGGGGGAGGGCCCAAGTCCGGGGAGCTGTTTTTT. Protein: CASSLGGGPKSGELFF.

The rearrangement uses TRBV28 and TRBJ2-5, with no clear D. CDR1 is MDHEN, CDR2 SYDVKM, per germline. V lost 5 bases and J 2 bases, leaving 3 bases between the germline ends. The CDR3 has 11 residues. CDR3 region: CASSIQETQYF. The CDR3 nucleotides read TGTGCCAGCAGTATACAAGAGACCCAGTACTTC.

The chain carries TRBV15 and TRBJ2-1; TRBD1 agrees at 11 bases. Germline-derived CDR1 and CDR2 are LNHNV and YYDKDF (reference sequence). The V and J ends lost 3 bases and 5 bases, in that order; junction bases with no gene match: 6. There are 16 residues in the CDR3. The CDR3 is CATSREPGQGDNEQFF. CDR3 bases: TGTGCCACCAGCAGGGAACCGGGACAGGGGGACAATGAGCAGTTCTTC.

Only a few counts were recorded for this clonotype. CDR3 sequence reads: CASSLGGVNTEAFF. The CDR3 DNA reads TGCGCCAGCAGCTTGGGAGGGGTAAACACTGAAGCTTTCTTT. The chain couples TRBV5-1 to TRBJ1-1, with TRBD1 as a possible D gene (5 bases). CDR3 length: 14 residues. CDR1 is SGHRS and CDR2 is YFSETQ in the germline V gene. Trimming removed 0 bases at V and 2 bases at J, with 8 bases between.

V is TRBV6-5 and J is TRBJ1-1, with D possibly being TRBD1 (5 bases). CDR1 and CDR2 from the germline V gene are MNHEY and SVGAGI. Deletions cut 4 bases from V and 3 bases from J, with 12 bases between. The CDR3 covers 14 residues. The DNA of the CDR3 is TGTGCCAGCAGTTTCGGTCGGGGGTACACTGAAGCTTTCTTT. Its translation: CASSFGRGYTEAFF.

The J gene is TRBJ2-7, the V gene TRBV20-1; D is perhaps TRBD1 (5 bases). The CDR3 is 13 amino acids. Germline V CDR1 and CDR2: DFQATT, SNEGSKA (reference sequence). Trimming shortened V by 2 bases and J by 2 bases, and 10 bases separated the two germline ends. The CDR3 is CSARLWGAYEQYF. CDR3 in DNA: TGCAGTGCTAGATTATGGGGCGCCTACGAGCAGTACTTC.

The chain has TRBV21-1 and TRBJ2-1; TRBD1 is taken as the D call from the table, unchecked against the DNA. TRBV21-1 is reported as a pseudogene. This CDR3 spans 15 amino acids. The CDR3 coding sequence is TGTGCCAGCAGCAAAAGACCGGGCCCCCGGAGGGAGCAGTTCTTC. Its protein is CASSKRPGPRREQFF.

V is TRBV4-1 and J is TRBJ2-2; D unclear. The CDR3 loop spans 13 amino acids. Per germline, CDR1 MGHRA and CDR2 YSYEKL. With 2 bases removed from V and 2 bases from J, the gap between germline ends came to 3 bases. In nucleotides, the CDR3 is TGCGCCAGCAGCCAAAGAAACACCGGGGAGCTGTTTTTT. The encoded protein is CASSQRNTGELFF.

The chain is built from TRBV23-1 and TRBJ2-5; 12 bases agree with TRBD1. TRBV23-1 is marked as an open reading frame, function uncertain. The length of the CDR3 is 21 residues. The trim removed 0 bases at V and 2 bases at J, leaving 16 bases unmatched. Here the CDR3 reads CASSQSKGVGTGGVRQETQYF. The DNA for the CDR3 is TGCGCCAGCAGTCAATCTAAGGGGGTGGGGACAGGGGGCGTGCGACAAGAGACCCAGTACTTC.

CDR3 sequence: CASSLIQDPLIGELFF. CDR3 sequence (DNA): TGTGCCAGCAGTTTAATCCAGGACCCGCTGATCGGGGAGCTGTTTTTT. This chain uses TRBV27 with TRBJ2-2; no firm D call. V was trimmed by 2 bases and J by 7 bases, leaving 17 bases between them. Germline V CDR1 and CDR2: MNHEY, SMNVEV (reference sequence). The CDR3 totals 16 residues.

This clonotype was picked up a small number of times. The chain recombines TRBV7-6 with TRBJ2-1; no reliable D call. Trimming removed 3 bases at V and 4 bases at J, with 7 bases between. The CDR3 has 13 amino acids. CDR1 and CDR2 (germline): SGHVS, FNYEAQ. CDR3 amino acids: CASSFSGYNEQFF. CDR3 nucleotides: TGTGCCAGCAGCTTTTCGGGTTACAATGAGCAGTTCTTC.

V gene TRBV19 combines with J gene TRBJ2-7; 8 positions match TRBD2. V trimming: 3 bases; J trimming: 6 bases; junction bases outside the gene matches: 4. The CDR3 extends over 13 amino acids. CDR1 is LNHDA and CDR2 is SQIVND in the germline V gene (reference sequence). This CDR3 reads CASSMVSGSEQYF. The CDR3 DNA sequence: TGTGCCAGTAGTATGGTCAGCGGGAGCGAGCAGTACTTC.

The V call is TRBV29-1, the J call TRBJ2-1, with TRBD2 identical over 10 bases. Germline V gene sequence: CDR1 SQVTM, CDR2 ANQGSEA. The CDR3 sequence is 14 residues long. J gave up 8 bases and V 7 bases, and 11 bases lay outside the gene matches. Written as DNA, the CDR3 is TGCAGCGGCGCCCCGGGGACTAGCGTAGATGAGCAGTTCTTC. Its protein product is CSGAPGTSVDEQFF.

This clonotype was counted once. The rearrangement links TRBV28 to TRBJ2-5; no reliable D call. V lost 7 bases and J 4 bases, leaving 13 bases between the germline ends. Germline V lookup: CDR1 MDHEN, CDR2 SYDVKM. The CDR3 sequence is 13 residues long. CDR3 sequence: CASTPPGGETQYF. The CDR3 coding sequence is TGTGCCAGCACCCCCCCGGGCGGAGAGACCCAGTACTTC.

This chain links TRBV29-1 with TRBJ1-1; no reliable D call. Germline CDR1 and CDR2: SQVTM and ANQGSEA. The CDR3 is made up of 16 amino acids. The V and J ends lost 4 bases and 4 bases respectively, with 22 bases between them. CDR3 DNA sequence: TGCAGCGTTGGTTGGGAAGGTATCTTACTGGGCACTGAAGCTTTCTTT. Amino acid sequence: CSVGWEGILLGTEAFF.